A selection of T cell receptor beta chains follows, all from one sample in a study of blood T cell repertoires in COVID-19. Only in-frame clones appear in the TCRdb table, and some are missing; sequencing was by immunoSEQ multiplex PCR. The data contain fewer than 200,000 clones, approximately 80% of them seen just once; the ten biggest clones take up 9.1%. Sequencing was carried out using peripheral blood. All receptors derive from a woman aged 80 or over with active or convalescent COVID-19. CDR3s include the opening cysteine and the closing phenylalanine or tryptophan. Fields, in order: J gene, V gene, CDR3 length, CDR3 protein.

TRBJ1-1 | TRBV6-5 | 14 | CASSQTGTSTEAFF
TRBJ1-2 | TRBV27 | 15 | CASSLHQTANYGYTF
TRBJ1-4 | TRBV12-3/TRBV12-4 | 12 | CASRAVGEKLFF
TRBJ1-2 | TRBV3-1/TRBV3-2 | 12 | CASSLGTGGYTF
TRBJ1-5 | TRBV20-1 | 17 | CSASGGGGGSGNQPQHF
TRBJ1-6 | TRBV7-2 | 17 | CASSPGGGFSYNSPLHF
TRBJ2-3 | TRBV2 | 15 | CASTTPRKVTDTQYF
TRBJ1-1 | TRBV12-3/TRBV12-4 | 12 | CASSLGRTEAFF
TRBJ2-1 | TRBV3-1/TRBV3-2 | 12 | CASSQAYGEQFF
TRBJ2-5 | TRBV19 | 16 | CASTPGWATNQETQYF
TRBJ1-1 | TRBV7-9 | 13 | CASRADLNTEAFF
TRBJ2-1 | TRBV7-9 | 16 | CASSHSGRSSYNEQFF
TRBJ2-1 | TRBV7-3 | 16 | CASSNPGQRSYNEQFF
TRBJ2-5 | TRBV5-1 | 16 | CASSLGYQGGQETQYF
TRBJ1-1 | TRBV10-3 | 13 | CAIGDRMNTEAFF
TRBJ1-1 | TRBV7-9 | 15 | CASSLPDRGNTEAFF
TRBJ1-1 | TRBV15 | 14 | CATSRDNMNTEAFF
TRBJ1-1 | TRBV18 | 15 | CASSFPGQQNTEAFF
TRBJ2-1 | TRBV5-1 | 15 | CASSLGGGSYNEQFF
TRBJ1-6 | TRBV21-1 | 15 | CASRTRYSYNSPLHF
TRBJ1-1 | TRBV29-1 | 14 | CSAQTGYLNTEAFF
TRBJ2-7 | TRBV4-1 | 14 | CASSPGQGAAEQYF
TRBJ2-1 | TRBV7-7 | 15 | CASSSSSGGNNEQFF
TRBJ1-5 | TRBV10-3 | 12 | CAIRDRDQPQHF
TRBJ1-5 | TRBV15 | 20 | CATSRVPNSRTAFGNQPQHF
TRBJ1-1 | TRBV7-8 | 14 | CASNPTGGNTEAFF
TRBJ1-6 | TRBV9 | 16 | CASTSGLSSYNSPLHF
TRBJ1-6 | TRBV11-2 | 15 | CASSAQTGVNSPLHF
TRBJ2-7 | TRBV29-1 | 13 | CSAGQGNSYEQYF
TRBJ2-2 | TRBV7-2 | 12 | CASSARAGELFF
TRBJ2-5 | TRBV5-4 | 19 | CASSLGTPTGTGGQETQYF
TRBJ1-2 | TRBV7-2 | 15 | CASSLSGQGRNGYTF
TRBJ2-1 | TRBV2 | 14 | CASSDQGLINEQFF
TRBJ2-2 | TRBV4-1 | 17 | CASSQPGTGGSTGELFF
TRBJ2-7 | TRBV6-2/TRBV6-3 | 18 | CASSYSSIAGARLVEQYF
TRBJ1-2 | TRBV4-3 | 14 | CASSQVQGSYGYTF
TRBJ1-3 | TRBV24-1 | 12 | CATSDFQGTIYF
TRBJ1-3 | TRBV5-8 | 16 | CASSWARLESGNTIYF
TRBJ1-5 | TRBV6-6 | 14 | CATADREPNQPQHF
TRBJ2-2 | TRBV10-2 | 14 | CASSEQANTGELFF
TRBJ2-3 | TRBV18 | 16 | CASSPTGGWGTDTQYF